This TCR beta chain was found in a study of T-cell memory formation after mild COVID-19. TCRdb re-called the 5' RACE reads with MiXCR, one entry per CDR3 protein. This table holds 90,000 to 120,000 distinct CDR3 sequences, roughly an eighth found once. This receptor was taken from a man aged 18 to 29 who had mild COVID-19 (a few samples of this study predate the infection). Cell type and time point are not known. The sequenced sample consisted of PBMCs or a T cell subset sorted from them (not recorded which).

The CDR3 reads CASSQLIGRSTDTQYF. CDR3 nucleotides: TGTGCCAGCAGCCAACTAATTGGCCGGAGCACAGATACGCAGTATTTT. This sequence joins TRBV4-2 and TRBJ2-3, with D unclear. The germline V and J ends were trimmed by 2 bases and 0 bases, with 12 bases remaining between them. The germline V gene encodes CDR1 LGHNA and CDR2 YNFKEQ. This CDR3 contains 16 residues.